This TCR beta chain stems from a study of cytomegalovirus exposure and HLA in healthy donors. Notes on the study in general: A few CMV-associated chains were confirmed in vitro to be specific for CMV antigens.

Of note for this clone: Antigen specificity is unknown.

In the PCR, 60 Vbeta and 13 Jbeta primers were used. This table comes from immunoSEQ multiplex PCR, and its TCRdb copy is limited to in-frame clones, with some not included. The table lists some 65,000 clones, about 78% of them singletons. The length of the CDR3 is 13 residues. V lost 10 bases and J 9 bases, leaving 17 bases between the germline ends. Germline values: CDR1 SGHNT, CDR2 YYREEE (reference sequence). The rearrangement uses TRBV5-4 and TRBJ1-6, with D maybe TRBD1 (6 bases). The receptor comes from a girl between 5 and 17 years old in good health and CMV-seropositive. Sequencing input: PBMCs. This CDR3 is CAGSRGAGSPLHF. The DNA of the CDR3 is TGTGCCGGCTCCCGGGGGGCTGGTTCACCCCTCCACTTT.